Listed here are 3 T cell receptor beta chains from one sample, sequenced in a study of T cell responses to AZD1222 COVID-19 vaccine (dated by TCRdb to 2020 to 2023). What the time point label conveys for this sample: about 28 days (+/-7) after the second vaccine dose. The method was the immunoSEQ multiplex PCR assay. Imported from immuneACCESS, the table was reduced by TCRdb to in-frame sequences with V and J called. These copies leave out some clones; in studies compared against another copy, an unresolved V gene accounts for under half, and the cause of the remainder is not known. Present in this sample are 150,000 to 200,000 clones, about nine tenths of which were seen just once. 3% to 4% of the sample comes from the top ten. The sequencing used peripheral blood, collected 28 days after the second AZD1222 dose. These receptors were obtained from an adult who received the AZD1222 COVID-19 vaccine.

In this sample, this clone turned up once. This chain connects TRBV4-1 to TRBJ2-1; 11 bases fit TRBD1. CDR3 length: 15 residues. Germline CDR1 and CDR2: MGHRA and YSYEKL. After removal of 4 bases from V and 8 bases from J, the junction contained 7 bases not matched to a gene. The CDR3 region is CASSLGGTGGYEQFF. Written as DNA, the CDR3 is TGCGCCAGCAGCCTTGGGGGGACAGGGGGTTATGAGCAGTTCTTC.

The V and J genes are TRBV28 and TRBJ1-5; maybe TRBD1 (6 bases). Germline V lookup: CDR1 MDHEN, CDR2 SYDVKM. The ends were cut back, 1 base at V and 5 bases at J, with 15 bases in the middle. This CDR3 contains 16 residues. This CDR3 is CASSLLPLRGYQPQHF. CDR3 DNA: TGTGCCAGCAGTTTATTGCCGTTGAGGGGGTATCAGCCCCAGCATTTT.

This chain uses TRBV4-1 with TRBJ1-4; 7 bases are a match to TRBD1. CDR3 length: 14 amino acids. CDR1 is MGHRA, CDR2 YSYEKL, per germline. V trimming: 3 bases; J trimming: 2 bases; junction bases outside the gene matches: 0. The CDR3, as DNA: TGCGCCAGCAGCCAGACAGGGACTAATGAAAAACTGTTTTTT. This encodes CASSQTGTNEKLFF.